This passage covers 3 T cell receptor beta chains from one sample sequenced in a study of T cell changes during pregnancy in multiple sclerosis. Only in-frame clones appear in the TCRdb table, and some are missing; sequencing was by immunoSEQ multiplex PCR. The table has 56,000 or so clones, roughly 90% seen once. Sequenced material: peripheral blood, taken after pregnancy. The source is a female donor with multiple sclerosis, enrolled in a pregnancy study.

The chain is built from TRBV19 and TRBJ2-2; TRBD2 aligns across 7 bases. Germline CDR1 and CDR2: LNHDA and SQIVND (reference sequence). Trimming removed 9 bases from V and 4 bases from J; junction bases left unmatched: 14. The CDR3 has 16 amino acids. As DNA, the CDR3 is TGTGCCAGCGATGCGAGGTGGGGGGGGGTCACCGGGGAGCTGTTTTTT. Translation gives CASDARWGGVTGELFF.

V usage is TRBV2 and J usage is TRBJ2-7; D remains ambiguous. Deletions cut 5 bases from V and 5 bases from J, with 7 bases between. The CDR3 spans 11 residues. CDR1 SNHLY and CDR2 FYNNEI come from the germline V gene. CDR3 in amino acids: CASSSFDEQYF. The CDR3 nucleotides read TGTGCCAGCAGTTCTTTCGACGAGCAGTACTTC.

This chain joins TRBV11-3 and TRBJ1-2; 8 nucleotides line up with TRBD1. The CDR3 spans 16 residues. Germline-derived CDR1 and CDR2 are SGHNT and YENEEA. Trimming cost V 5 bases and J 4 bases; bases outside gene matches: 12. The CDR3 coding sequence is TGTGCCAGCAGCGCACGTACAGGGGGAGGAAGCTATGGCTACACCTTC. Translating it yields CASSARTGGGSYGYTF.